Listed below are T cell receptor beta chains from one sample, sequenced in a study of technical replicates of blood from several donors. TCRdb's copy holds only in-frame clones and misses some; the assay was immunoSEQ multiplex PCR. Of over 85,000 clones in the sample, 95% to 97% are singletons; the top ten hold approximately 0.38%. The sample comprised T cells isolated from PBMCs. These receptors were obtained from a human donor in good health. Each CDR3 is given with its conserved first and last residue. D genes are given only for firm matches. A clone size is listed for some rows: how often the clone was seen (once, few, many), or a class if it is expanded.

cdr3_length	v_call	d_call	clone_size	j_call	cdr3_aa	cdr3_nt
16	TRBV9	TRBD2	NA	TRBJ2-1	CASSASSGSIDNEQFF	TGTGCCAGCAGCGCCTCTAGCGGGAGTATCGACAATGAGCAGTTCTTC
12	TRBV19	TRBD1	NA	TRBJ2-5	CASGTAGETQYF	TGTGCCAGCGGGACAGCAGGGGAGACCCAGTACTTC
18	TRBV11-2	TRBD2	NA	TRBJ2-1	CASSFMGSEREGYNEQFF	TGTGCCAGCAGCTTTATGGGTAGTGAGCGGGAGGGCTACAATGAGCAGTTCTTC
13	TRBV19	TRBD2	NA	TRBJ2-5	CASSGGSGETQYF	TGTGCCAGTAGTGGCGGGAGTGGGGAGACCCAGTACTTC
14	TRBV28	TRBD1	NA	TRBJ1-2	CASRKTGGILGYTF	TGTGCCAGCAGGAAAACAGGGGGCATCTTGGGCTACACCTTC
16	TRBV30	TRBD2	NA	TRBJ2-3	CAWSGQLAGGTDTQYF	TGTGCCTGGAGTGGACAATTAGCGGGGGGCACAGATACGCAGTATTTT
13	TRBV27	TRBD1	NA	TRBJ2-7	CASSLDRVREQYF	TGTGCCAGCAGTCTTGACAGGGTCCGTGAGCAGTACTTC
14	TRBV7-2	TRBD1	NA	TRBJ1-1	CASSSQGTSTEAFF	TGTGCCAGCAGCTCACAGGGGACGAGCACTGAAGCTTTCTTT
15	TRBV2	NA	once	TRBJ1-5	CASSEQNTSNQPQHF	TGTGCCAGCAGTGAACAGAACACTAGCAATCAGCCCCAGCATTTT
16	TRBV30	TRBD1	NA	TRBJ1-4	CAWSVPPRQGDEKLFF	TGTGCCTGGAGTGTACCCCCCCGACAGGGAGACGAAAAACTGTTTTTT
11	TRBV27	NA	NA	TRBJ2-7	CASSRGGEQYF	TGTGCCAGCAGTAGAGGTGGTGAGCAGTACTTC
15	TRBV2	NA	NA	TRBJ2-2	CASSEAAGIGSELFF	TGTGCCAGCAGTGAAGCGGCGGGGATTGGGTCGGAGCTGTTTTTT
15	TRBV28	NA	NA	TRBJ1-2	CASRLRGGTNYGYTF	TGTGCCAGCAGACTAAGGGGGGGGACTAACTATGGCTACACCTTC
14	TRBV9	NA	NA	TRBJ2-1	CASSGRSSYNEQFF	TGTGCCAGCAGCGGGAGGAGCTCCTACAATGAGCAGTTCTTC
11	TRBV19	NA	NA	TRBJ2-7	CARDKSYEQYF	TGTGCCAGGGACAAATCCTACGAGCAGTACTTC
14	TRBV27	TRBD1	NA	TRBJ2-5	CASSSTGGPKTQYF	TGTGCCAGCAGTTCTACAGGGGGCCCCAAGACCCAGTACTTC
15	TRBV11-3	TRBD2	NA	TRBJ2-7	CASSFYSGSIYEQYF	TGTGCCAGCAGCTTCTATAGCGGGAGTATCTACGAGCAGTACTTC
15	TRBV27	TRBD2	NA	TRBJ2-7	CASKDSSGSFYEQYF	TGTGCCAGCAAGGATTCTAGCGGGAGTTTTTACGAGCAGTACTTC
13	TRBV7-7	NA	NA	TRBJ2-7	CASSPLALREQYF	TGTGCTAGCAGCCCCTTAGCCCTACGGGAGCAGTACTTC
14	TRBV29-1	NA	NA	TRBJ1-1	CSVAQTGGNTEAFF	TGCAGCGTTGCCCAAACAGGCGGGAACACTGAAGCTTTCTTT
12	TRBV5-6	NA	NA	TRBJ2-7	CASSLVPYEQYF	TGTGCCAGCAGCTTGGTTCCGTACGAGCAGTACTTC
15	TRBV9	NA	NA	TRBJ2-1	CASSGLASSYNEQFF	TGTGCCAGCAGCGGGTTAGCCAGCTCCTACAATGAGCAGTTCTTC
14	TRBV11-3	NA	NA	TRBJ2-3	CASSSGRGTDTQYF	TGTGCCAGCAGCTCAGGCAGAGGCACAGATACGCAGTATTTT
14	TRBV10-3	TRBD1	NA	TRBJ2-1	CAISDGQGGDEQFF	TGTGCCATCAGTGATGGACAGGGAGGCGATGAGCAGTTCTTC
11	TRBV18	NA	NA	TRBJ1-1	CASSPNTKAFF	TGTGCCAGCTCACCAAACACCAAAGCTTTCTTT
17	TRBV2	NA	once	TRBJ1-1	CASSERSLQGRNTEAFF	TGTGCCAGCAGTGAAAGGTCCTTACAGGGAAGGAACACTGAAGCTTTCTTT
14	TRBV5-4	NA	NA	TRBJ1-4	CASSSRGPSEKLFF	TGTGCCAGCAGCTCCAGAGGGCCGAGCGAAAAACTGTTTTTT
14	TRBV27	NA	NA	TRBJ1-1	CASSLYRVNTEAFF	TGTGCCAGCAGTTTATACAGGGTCAACACTGAAGCTTTCTTT
15	TRBV18	NA	NA	TRBJ1-1	CASSAYRIGDTEAFF	TGTGCCAGCTCAGCCTACAGGATTGGAGACACTGAAGCTTTCTTT
13	TRBV2	NA	NA	TRBJ2-7	CASVVASSYEQYF	TGTGCCAGCGTCGTGGCAAGCTCCTACGAGCAGTACTTC
15	TRBV6-5	TRBD1	NA	TRBJ2-5	CASSYTDRGQETQYF	TGTGCCAGCAGTTACACCGACAGGGGGCAAGAGACCCAGTACTTC
14	TRBV28	TRBD1	NA	TRBJ2-2	CASRAGTDFGELFF	TGTGCCAGCAGAGCCGGGACAGATTTCGGGGAGCTGTTTTTT
17	TRBV14	TRBD2	NA	TRBJ2-3	CASSQALLAGITDTQYF	TGTGCCAGCAGCCAAGCCTTACTAGCGGGGATCACAGATACGCAGTATTTT
15	TRBV5-1	NA	NA	TRBJ1-1	CASNLVGHTNTEAFF	TGCGCCAGCAACTTAGTGGGACACACGAACACTGAAGCTTTCTTT
20	TRBV9	NA	NA	TRBJ1-4	CASSVEDYSETSETNEKLFF	TGTGCCAGCAGCGTAGAGGACTACAGTGAAACGTCAGAAACTAATGAAAAACTGTTTTTT
16	TRBV7-3	NA	once	TRBJ2-3	CASSLMTLSSTDTQYF	TGTGCCAGCAGCTTAATGACCCTTAGCAGCACAGATACGCAGTATTTT
12	TRBV19	NA	once	TRBJ1-2	CASSEVGGGYTF	TGTGCCAGTAGTGAGGTAGGGGGTGGCTACACCTTC
13	TRBV4-1	NA	NA	TRBJ2-7	CASSRSPVEEQYF	TGCGCCAGCAGCCGATCTCCGGTAGAAGAGCAGTACTTC
10	TRBV20-1	NA	NA	TRBJ2-5	CSAQKETQYF	TGCAGTGCTCAGAAAGAGACCCAGTACTTC
17	TRBV4-1	TRBD2	NA	TRBJ2-1	CASSQDGSGSGLDEQFF	TGCGCCAGCAGCCAAGATGGGAGCGGGAGTGGGTTGGATGAGCAGTTCTTC
13	TRBV11-3	NA	NA	TRBJ1-2	CASSLEGQDGYTF	TGTGCCAGCAGCTTAGAGGGCCAGGATGGCTACACCTTC
13	TRBV29-1	TRBD1	NA	TRBJ1-2	CSVLGTGGGGYTF	TGCAGCGTTCTGGGGACAGGGGGGGGCGGCTACACCTTC
15	TRBV19	NA	NA	TRBJ2-7	CASSSTPGLRNEQYF	TGTGCCAGTAGTAGTACTCCAGGGCTCCGGAACGAGCAGTACTTC
16	TRBV7-3	TRBD2	NA	TRBJ2-3	CASSTGLVIGPDTQYF	TGTGCCAGCAGCACAGGACTAGTAATTGGCCCAGATACGCAGTATTTT
16	TRBV19	NA	NA	TRBJ2-3	CASSILGPDPTDTQYF	TGTGCCAGTAGTATTCTAGGTCCAGACCCCACAGATACGCAGTATTTT
16	TRBV19	TRBD1	NA	TRBJ2-7	CASSAPPGTGKHEQYF	TGTGCCAGTAGTGCGCCTCCCGGGACAGGTAAACACGAGCAGTACTTC
13	TRBV19	NA	NA	TRBJ2-7	CASTSGVSYEQYF	TGTGCCAGTACCTCAGGGGTATCCTACGAGCAGTACTTC
14	TRBV6-5	TRBD1	NA	TRBJ1-2	CASSYGQGGGGYTF	TGTGCCAGCAGTTACGGACAGGGTGGAGGTGGCTACACCTTC
11	TRBV30	NA	NA	TRBJ1-2	CAWSGQGGYTF	TGTGCCTGGAGTGGGCAGGGTGGCTACACCTTC
15	TRBV4-1	TRBD2	NA	TRBJ2-7	CASSQDRGLSYEQYF	TGCGCCAGCAGCCAAGATCGGGGACTATCCTACGAGCAGTACTTC
19	TRBV11-3	TRBD1	NA	TRBJ2-5	CASSTPSKFQQGASETQYF	TGTGCCAGCAGCACGCCCTCGAAGTTCCAACAGGGGGCCTCAGAGACCCAGTACTTC
17	TRBV18	NA	NA	TRBJ2-7	CASSPRTGTTISYEQYF	TGTGCCAGCTCACCAAGGACAGGGACTACGATCTCCTACGAGCAGTACTTC
15	TRBV6-5	NA	NA	TRBJ1-5	CASSSSGTLNQPQHF	TGTGCCAGCAGTTCCTCCGGGACACTCAATCAGCCCCAGCATTTT
15	TRBV10-3	TRBD2	NA	TRBJ2-7	CAISESTSGRLEQYF	TGTGCCATCAGTGAGTCGACTAGCGGGAGGCTTGAGCAGTACTTC
16	TRBV25-1	TRBD1	NA	TRBJ2-6	CASSPGTGFGANVLTF	TGTGCCAGCAGTCCCGGGACAGGGTTCGGGGCCAACGTCCTGACTTTC
16	TRBV6-1	TRBD1	NA	TRBJ2-7	CASSDPGQRGTYEQYF	TGTGCCAGCAGTGATCCGGGACAGAGGGGGACCTACGAGCAGTACTTC
14	TRBV9	NA	NA	TRBJ2-3	CASSVGGSTDTQYF	TGTGCCAGCAGCGTGGGCGGGAGCACAGATACGCAGTATTTT
15	TRBV2	NA	NA	TRBJ1-4	CASNSQGRTNEKLFF	TGTGCCAGCAATTCCCAGGGGAGAACTAATGAAAAACTGTTTTTT
18	TRBV9	TRBD2	NA	TRBJ2-4	CASSPAIWGGEPGDIQYF	TGTGCCAGCAGCCCCGCGATTTGGGGGGGGGAACCGGGGGACATTCAGTACTTC
17	TRBV7-2	TRBD1	NA	TRBJ2-5	CASTSPSGTGVSETQYF	TGTGCCAGCACCTCCCCATCCGGGACAGGGGTCAGCGAGACCCAGTACTTC